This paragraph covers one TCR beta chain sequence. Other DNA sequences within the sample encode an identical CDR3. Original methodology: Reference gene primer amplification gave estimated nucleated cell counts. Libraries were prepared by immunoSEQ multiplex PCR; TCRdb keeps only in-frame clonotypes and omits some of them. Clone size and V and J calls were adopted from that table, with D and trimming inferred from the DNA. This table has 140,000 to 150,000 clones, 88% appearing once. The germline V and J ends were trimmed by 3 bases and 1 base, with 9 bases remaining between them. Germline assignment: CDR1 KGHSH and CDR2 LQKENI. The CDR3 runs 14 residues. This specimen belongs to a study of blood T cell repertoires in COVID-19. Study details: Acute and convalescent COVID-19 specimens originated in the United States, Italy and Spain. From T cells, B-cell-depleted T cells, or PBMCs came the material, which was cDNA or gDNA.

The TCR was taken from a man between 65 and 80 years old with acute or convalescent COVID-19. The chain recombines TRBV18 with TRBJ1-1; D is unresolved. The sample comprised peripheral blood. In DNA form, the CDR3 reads TGTGCCAGCTCACCCATCACCAGGAACACTGAAGCTTTCTTT. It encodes CASSPITRNTEAFF.